This T cell receptor beta chain was observed in a study of blood T cell repertoires in COVID-19. CDR1 and CDR2 from the germline V gene are GTSNPN and SVGIG (reference sequence). The CDR3 consists of 11 residues. V was shortened by 7 bases and J by 3 bases, with 9 bases between the two germline ends. Only in-frame clones appear in the TCRdb table, and some are missing; sequencing was by immunoSEQ multiplex PCR. In the table there are approximately 210,000 clones, under 95% of which are singletons. The gene calls are TRBV30 and TRBJ1-2; no definite D call. Sequencing was performed on peripheral blood. This sequence was found in a man younger than 45 with acute or convalescent COVID-19. The chain's CDR3 is CAYGRDYGYTF. In DNA, the CDR3 is TGTGCCTATGGGAGGGACTATGGCTACACCTTC. Combining the CDR3 with reference TRBV30 and TRBJ1-2 gives the whole variable domain SQTIHQWPATLVQPVGSPLSLECTVEGTSNPNLYWYRQAAGRGLQLLFYSVGIGQISSEVPQNLSASRPQDRQFILSSKKLLLSDSGFYLCAYGRDYGYTFGSGTRLTVV.